The TCR beta chain under discussion was sequenced for a study of T cell repertoires in cytomegalovirus infection. Study-level background: Recently identified HLA-C-restricted and well-studied HLA-B-restricted CMV epitopes were used. CMV infection together with matching HLA type was indicated by public TCR beta signatures.

Using its own MiXCR run on the reads, TCRdb lists one record per CDR3 protein. Seen here are some 320,000 distinct CDR3 sequences, about 28% observed once, and the top ten hold around 20%. Germline V CDR1 and CDR2: SGHDT, YYEEEE. CDR3 length: 14 amino acids. Between the trimmed V and J ends, which lost 4 bases and 10 bases, there was a span of 15 bases. Concerning this clonotype itself: Antigen unknown.

The chain links TRBV5-6 to TRBJ1-6, with D hard to call. Here the sequenced sample was cultured PBMCs, taken from culture after CMV antigen stimulation. This clonotype was obtained from a human donor in good health (CMV status not recorded). Some clones in this sample may be carry-over from other donors' samples. The CDR3 nucleotides are TGTGCCAGCAGCCCCCCCGGAACGTACTCACCCCTCCACTTT. Translating it yields CASSPPGTYSPLHF.